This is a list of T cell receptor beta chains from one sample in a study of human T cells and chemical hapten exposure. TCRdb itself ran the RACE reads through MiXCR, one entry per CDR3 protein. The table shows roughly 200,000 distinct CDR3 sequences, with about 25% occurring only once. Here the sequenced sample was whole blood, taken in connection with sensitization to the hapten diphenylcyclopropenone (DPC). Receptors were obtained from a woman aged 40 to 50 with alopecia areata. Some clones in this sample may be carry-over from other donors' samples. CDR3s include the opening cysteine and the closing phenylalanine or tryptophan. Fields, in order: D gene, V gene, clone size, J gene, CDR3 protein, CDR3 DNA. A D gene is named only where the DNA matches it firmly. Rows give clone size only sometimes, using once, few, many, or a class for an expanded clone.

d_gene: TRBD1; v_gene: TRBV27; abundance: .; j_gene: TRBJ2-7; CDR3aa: CASSPRQGQSYEQYF; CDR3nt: TGTGCCAGCAGTCCAAGACAGGGACAGTCCTACGAGCAGTACTTC
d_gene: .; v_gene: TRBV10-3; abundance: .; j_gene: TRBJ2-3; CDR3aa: CAISESRVATDTQYF; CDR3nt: TGTGCCATCAGTGAGTCCAGGGTAGCTACGGATACGCAGTATTTT
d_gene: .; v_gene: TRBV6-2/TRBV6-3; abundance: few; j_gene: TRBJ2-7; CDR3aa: CASRYGREQYF; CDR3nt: TGTGCCAGCAGGTATGGACGCGAGCAGTACTTC
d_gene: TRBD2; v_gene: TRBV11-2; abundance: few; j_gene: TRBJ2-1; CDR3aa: CASSFAGTRSPEQFF; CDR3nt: TGTGCCAGCAGCTTTGCCGGGACTAGATCCCCTGAGCAGTTCTTC
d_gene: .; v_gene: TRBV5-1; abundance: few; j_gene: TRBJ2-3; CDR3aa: CASSLAEKTDTQYF; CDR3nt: TGCGCCAGCAGCTTGGCCGAGAAGACAGATACGCAGTATTTT
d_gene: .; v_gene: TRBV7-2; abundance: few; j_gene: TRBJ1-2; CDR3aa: CASSLSGSRNYGYTF; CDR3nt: TGTGCCAGCAGCTTGTCCGGGTCTAGGAACTATGGCTACACCTTC
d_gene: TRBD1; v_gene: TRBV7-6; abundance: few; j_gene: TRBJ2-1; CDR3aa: CASSLLGGQGPNEQFF; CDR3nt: TGTGCCAGCAGCTTGCTCGGGGGACAGGGTCCCAATGAGCAGTTCTTC
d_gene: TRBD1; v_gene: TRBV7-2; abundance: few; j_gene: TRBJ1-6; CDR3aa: CASSPTGQGNSPLHF; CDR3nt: TGTGCCAGCAGCCCGACGGGACAGGGAAATTCACCCCTCCACTTT
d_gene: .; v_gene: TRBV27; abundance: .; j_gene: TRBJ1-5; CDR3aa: CASSPRQERQPQHF; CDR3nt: TGTGCCAGCAGTCCCCGACAGGAGCGACAGCCCCAGCATTTT
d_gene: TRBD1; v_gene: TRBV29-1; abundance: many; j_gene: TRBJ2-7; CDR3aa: CSSPGQGGDEQYF; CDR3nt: TGCAGCTCCCCGGGACAGGGAGGAGACGAGCAGTACTTC
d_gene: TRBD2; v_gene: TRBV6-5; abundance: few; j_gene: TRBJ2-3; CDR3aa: CASSYSSGLETDTQYF; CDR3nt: TGTGCCAGCAGTTACTCGTCGGGACTAGAAACAGATACGCAGTATTTT
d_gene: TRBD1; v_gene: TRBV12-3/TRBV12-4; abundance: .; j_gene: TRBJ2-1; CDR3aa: CASVGQISSNEQFF; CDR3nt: TGTGCCAGCGTGGGACAGATAAGTAGCAATGAGCAGTTCTTC
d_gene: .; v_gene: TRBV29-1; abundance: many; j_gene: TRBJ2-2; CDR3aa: CSVVPIGGRELFF; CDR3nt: TGCAGCGTTGTGCCTATAGGAGGTCGGGAGCTGTTTTTT
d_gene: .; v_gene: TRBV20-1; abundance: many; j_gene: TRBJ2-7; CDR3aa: CSASGSTLYEQYF; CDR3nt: TGCAGTGCTAGCGGGAGTACCCTCTACGAGCAGTACTTC
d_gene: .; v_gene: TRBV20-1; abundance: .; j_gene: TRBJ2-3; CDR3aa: CSARDLGAADTQYF; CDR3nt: TGCAGTGCTAGAGATCTTGGGGCAGCAGATACGCAGTATTTT
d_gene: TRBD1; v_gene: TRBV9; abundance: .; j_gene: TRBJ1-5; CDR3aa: CASSVGTGGGDQPQHF; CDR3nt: TGTGCCAGCAGCGTAGGTACAGGGGGTGGAGATCAGCCCCAGCATTTT
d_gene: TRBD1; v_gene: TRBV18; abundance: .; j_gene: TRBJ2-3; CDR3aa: CASSRGQASTDTQYF; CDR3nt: TGTGCCAGCTCACGAGGACAGGCTAGCACAGATACGCAGTATTTT
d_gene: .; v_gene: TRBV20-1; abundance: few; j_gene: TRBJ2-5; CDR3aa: CSARVETQYF; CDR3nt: TGCAGTGCTAGAGTTGAGACCCAGTACTTC
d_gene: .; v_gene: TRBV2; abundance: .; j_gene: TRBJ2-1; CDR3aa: CASGWYNEQFF; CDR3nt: TGTGCCAGCGGATGGTACAATGAGCAGTTCTTC
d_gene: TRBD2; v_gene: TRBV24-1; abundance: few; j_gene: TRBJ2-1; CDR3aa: CAIASSGRAYNEQFF; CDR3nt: TGTGCCATAGCCTCAAGCGGGAGGGCCTACAATGAGCAGTTCTTC
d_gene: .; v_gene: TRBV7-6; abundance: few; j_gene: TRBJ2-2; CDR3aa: CASSLDPNTGELFF; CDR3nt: TGTGCCAGCAGCTTAGATCCGAACACCGGGGAGCTGTTTTTT
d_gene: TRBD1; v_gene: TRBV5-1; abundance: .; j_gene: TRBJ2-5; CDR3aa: CASSPTTGKVETQYF; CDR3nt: TGCGCCAGCAGCCCAACGACAGGGAAGGTAGAGACCCAGTACTTC
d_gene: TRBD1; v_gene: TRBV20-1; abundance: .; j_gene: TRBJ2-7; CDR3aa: CSASRQGGFVEQYF; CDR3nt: TGCAGTGCTAGTAGACAGGGGGGATTCGTGGAGCAGTACTTC
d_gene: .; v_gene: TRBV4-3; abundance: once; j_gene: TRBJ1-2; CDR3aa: CASSQADGALYGYTF; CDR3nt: TGCGCCAGCAGCCAAGCCGACGGGGCCCTCTATGGCTACACCTTC
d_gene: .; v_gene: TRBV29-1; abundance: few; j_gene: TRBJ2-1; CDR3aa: CSGAQDRRGYNEQFF; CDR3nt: TGCAGCGGGGCCCAGGACAGGAGGGGCTACAATGAGCAGTTCTTC
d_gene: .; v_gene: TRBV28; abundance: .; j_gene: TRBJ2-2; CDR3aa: CASSPSHTGELFF; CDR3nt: TGTGCCAGCAGTCCAAGCCACACCGGGGAGCTGTTTTTT
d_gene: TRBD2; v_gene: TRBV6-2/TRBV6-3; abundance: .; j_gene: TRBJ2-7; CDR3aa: CASSSWAGGWYEQYF; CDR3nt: TGTGCCAGCAGTTCCTGGGCGGGAGGTTGGTACGAGCAGTACTTC
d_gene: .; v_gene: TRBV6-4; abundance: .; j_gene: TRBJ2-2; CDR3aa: CASSPSPNTGELFF; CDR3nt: TGTGCCAGCAGTCCATCCCCAAACACCGGGGAGCTGTTTTTT
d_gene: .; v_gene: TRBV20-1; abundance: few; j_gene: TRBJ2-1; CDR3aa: CSARDLNNEQFF; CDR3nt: TGCAGTGCTAGAGACCTAAACAATGAGCAGTTCTTC
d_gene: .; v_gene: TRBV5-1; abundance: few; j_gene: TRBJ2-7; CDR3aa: CASREVYEQYF; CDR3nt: TGCGCCAGCCGCGAGGTCTACGAGCAGTACTTC
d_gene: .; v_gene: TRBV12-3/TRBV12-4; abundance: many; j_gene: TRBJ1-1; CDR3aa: CASSLRENTEAFF; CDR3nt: TGTGCCAGCAGTTTAAGGGAGAACACTGAAGCTTTCTTT
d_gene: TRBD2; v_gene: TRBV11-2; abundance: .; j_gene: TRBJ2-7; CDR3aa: CASSLDGLAGGVSEQYF; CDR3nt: TGTGCCAGCAGCTTAGATGGACTAGCGGGAGGAGTCAGCGAGCAGTACTTC
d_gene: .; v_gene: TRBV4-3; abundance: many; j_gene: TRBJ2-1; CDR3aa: CASSQDRIGVDEQFF; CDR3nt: TGCGCCAGCAGCCAAGATCGGATCGGGGTCGATGAGCAGTTCTTC
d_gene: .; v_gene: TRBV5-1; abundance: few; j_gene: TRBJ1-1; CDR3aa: CASSLAPQGLGAFF; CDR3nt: TGCGCCAGCAGCTTGGCCCCTCAGGGTTTAGGAGCTTTCTTT
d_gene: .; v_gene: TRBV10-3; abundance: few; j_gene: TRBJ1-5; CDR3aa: CATSPGLNQPQHF; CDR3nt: TGTGCCACCAGTCCGGGCCTCAATCAGCCCCAGCATTTT
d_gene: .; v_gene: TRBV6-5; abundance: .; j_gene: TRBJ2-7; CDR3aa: CASSYSILGYEQYF; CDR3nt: TGTGCCAGCAGTTACTCGATTCTCGGGTACGAGCAGTACTTC
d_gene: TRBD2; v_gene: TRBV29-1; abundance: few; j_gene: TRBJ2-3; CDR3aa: CSVATSGTDTQYF; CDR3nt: TGCAGCGTAGCGACTAGCGGCACAGATACGCAGTATTTT
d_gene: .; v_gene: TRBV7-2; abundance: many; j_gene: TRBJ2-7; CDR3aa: CASSLGSRNLYEQYF; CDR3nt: TGTGCCAGCAGCTTAGGGTCCAGGAACCTCTACGAGCAGTACTTC
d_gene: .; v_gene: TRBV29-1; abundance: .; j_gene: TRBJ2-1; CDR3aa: CSVEDRGSEQFF; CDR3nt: TGCAGCGTTGAAGACAGGGGAAGTGAGCAGTTCTTC
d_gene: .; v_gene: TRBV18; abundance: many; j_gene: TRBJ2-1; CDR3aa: CASSLDRSANEQFF; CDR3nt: TGTGCCAGCTCACTAGACAGGTCAGCCAATGAGCAGTTCTTC
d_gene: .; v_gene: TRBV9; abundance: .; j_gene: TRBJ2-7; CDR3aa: CASSVGPGGSYEQYF; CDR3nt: TGTGCCAGCAGCGTAGGACCAGGGGGGTCCTACGAGCAGTACTTC
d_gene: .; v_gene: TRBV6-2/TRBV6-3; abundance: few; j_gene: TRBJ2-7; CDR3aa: CASSYPPGPSLF; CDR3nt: TGTGCCAGCAGTTACCCTCCGGGACCCTCCCTCTTC
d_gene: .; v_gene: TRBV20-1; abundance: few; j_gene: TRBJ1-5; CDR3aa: CSASRQFNQPQHF; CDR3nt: TGCAGTGCTAGTCGACAGTTCAATCAGCCCCAGCATTTT
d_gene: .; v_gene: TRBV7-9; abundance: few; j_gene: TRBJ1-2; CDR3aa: CASSLEAGLRYGYTF; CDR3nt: TGTGCCAGCAGCTTAGAGGCCGGGCTTCGCTATGGCTACACCTTC